The T cell receptor beta chain described here comes from a study of breast tumors, draining lymph nodes, adjacent tissues. General study points: Compared with basal-like, luminal-like tumors shared significantly more repertoire with nontumor tissue. Tumor TCR diversity was below lymph nodes but above nontumor tissue. Findings are consistent with lymph node origin and intratumoral expansion of most tumor T cells.

TCRdb reprocessed the multiplex PCR reads via MiXCR and lists one record per CDR3 protein. The sample shows fewer than 25,000 distinct CDR3 sequences, about 64% of them seen only once. Trimming removed 6 bases from V and 6 bases from J; junction bases left unmatched: 7. This CDR3 is built from 14 residues. The germline gives CDR1 LNHDA, CDR2 SQIVND (reference sequence). There are many counts of this clonotype. Antigen unknown. The chain couples TRBV19 to TRBJ2-1; 8 nucleotides line up with TRBD2. This receptor was obtained from a female donor with breast cancer. Some clones in this sample may be carry-over from other donors' samples. Material: tumor-adjacent breast tissue. The CDR3 sequence is CASRPGGTFNEQFF. The CDR3 DNA is TGTGCCAGTAGGCCGGGGGGGACTTTCAATGAGCAGTTCTTC.